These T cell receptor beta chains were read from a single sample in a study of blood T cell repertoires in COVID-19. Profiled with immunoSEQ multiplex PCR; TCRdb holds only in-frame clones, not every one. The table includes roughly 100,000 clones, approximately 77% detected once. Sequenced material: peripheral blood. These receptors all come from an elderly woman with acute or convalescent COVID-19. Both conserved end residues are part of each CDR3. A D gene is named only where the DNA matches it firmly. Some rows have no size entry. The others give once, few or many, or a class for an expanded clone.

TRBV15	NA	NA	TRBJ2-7	CATSRGGATTYEQYF	TGTGCCACCAGCAGGGGGGGAGCCACCACCTACGAGCAGTACTTC
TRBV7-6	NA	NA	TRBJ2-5	CASSLEEYETQYF	TGTGCCAGCAGCTTGGAGGAGTACGAGACCCAGTACTTC
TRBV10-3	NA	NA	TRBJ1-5	CAISDGWGFSNQPQHF	TGTGCCATCAGTGATGGGTGGGGCTTTAGCAATCAGCCCCAGCATTTT
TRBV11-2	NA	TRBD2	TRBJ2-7	CASSPTSVSGEQYF	TGTGCCAGCAGCCCGACTAGCGTCTCCGGGGAGCAGTACTTC
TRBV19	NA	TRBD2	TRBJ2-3	CASWASGPSDTQYF	TGTGCCAGTTGGGCTAGCGGTCCCTCAGATACGCAGTATTTT
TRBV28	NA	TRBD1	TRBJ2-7	CASSLADRNYEQYF	TGTGCCAGCAGTTTGGCGGACAGGAACTACGAGCAGTACTTC
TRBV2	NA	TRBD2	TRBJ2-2	CASGGGRTGELFF	TGCGCCAGCGGGGGGGGGAGGACCGGGGAGCTGTTTTTT
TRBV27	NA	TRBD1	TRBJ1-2	CASSPQGFYGYTF	TGTGCCAGCAGTCCACAGGGGTTCTATGGCTACACCTTC
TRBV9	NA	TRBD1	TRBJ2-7	CASSVTGDRVSSYEQYF	TGTGCCAGCAGCGTTACGGGGGACAGGGTGAGCTCCTACGAGCAGTACTTC
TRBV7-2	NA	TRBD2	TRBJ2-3	CASSLDGGSVADTQYF	TGTGCCAGCAGCTTAGATGGCGGGAGTGTAGCAGATACGCAGTATTTT
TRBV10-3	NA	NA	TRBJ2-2	CAISGTVATGELFF	TGTGCCATCAGTGGGACAGTAGCCACCGGGGAGCTGTTTTTT
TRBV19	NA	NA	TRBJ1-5	CASSAQVSNQPQHF	TGTGCCAGTAGTGCGCAGGTGAGCAATCAGCCCCAGCATTTT
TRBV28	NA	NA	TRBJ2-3	CASRIRVKDTQYF	TGTGCCAGCAGGATACGGGTAAAAGATACGCAGTATTTT
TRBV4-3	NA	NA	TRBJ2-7	CASSQVWEARYEQYF	TGCGCCAGCAGCCAAGTTTGGGAGGCTCGCTACGAGCAGTACTTC
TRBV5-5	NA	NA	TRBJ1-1	CASSSNTEAFF	TGTGCCAGCAGCAGCAACACTGAAGCTTTCTTT
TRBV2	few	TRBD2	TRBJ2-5	CATQSSGGGETQYF	TGTGCCACCCAGTCTAGCGGGGGGGGTGAGACCCAGTACTTC
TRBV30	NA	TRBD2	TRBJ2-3	CAWSATSGGADTQYF	TGTGCCTGGAGTGCGACTAGCGGGGGGGCAGATACGCAGTATTTT
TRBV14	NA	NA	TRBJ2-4	CASSRLTRIAKNIQYF	TGTGCCAGCAGCCGACTCACACGAATAGCCAAAAACATTCAGTACTTC
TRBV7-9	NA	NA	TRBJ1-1	CASSLSVGGDTEAFF	TGTGCCAGCAGCCTGAGTGTAGGGGGGGACACTGAAGCTTTCTTT
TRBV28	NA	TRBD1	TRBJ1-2	CASTPSYAGGYGYTF	TGTGCCAGCACCCCCTCGTATGCAGGGGGATATGGCTACACCTTC
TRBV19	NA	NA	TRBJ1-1	CASSISDRQQNTEAFF	TGTGCCAGTAGTATCTCCGATAGACAGCAGAACACTGAAGCTTTCTTT
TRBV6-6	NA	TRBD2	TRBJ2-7	CASSYSSGLAGLQYF	TGTGCCAGCAGTTACTCGTCGGGACTAGCGGGGTTGCAGTACTTC
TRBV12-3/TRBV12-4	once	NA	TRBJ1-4	CASSLTGEEKLFF	TGTGCCAGCAGTTTAACGGGTGAAGAAAAACTGTTTTTT
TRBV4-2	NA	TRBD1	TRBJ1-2	CASSQDPTGLGYGYTF	TGTGCCAGCAGCCAAGACCCGACAGGGTTAGGGTATGGCTACACCTTC